These 13 T cell receptor beta chains originate from one sample sequenced in a study of control samples from healthy donors and cancer patients. Only in-frame clones appear in the TCRdb table, and some are missing; sequencing was by immunoSEQ multiplex PCR. The top ten hold roughly 3.2% of the sample, which has 130,000 or so clones, roughly 88% seen once. Material for sequencing was blood. These receptors were obtained from a man aged 50-60 years in good health.

V usage is TRBV28 and J usage is TRBJ2-5; the D gene is possibly TRBD2 (6 bases). V was clipped by 2 bases and J by 5 bases, with 12 bases between them. This CDR3 contains 14 residues. Germline V gives CDR1 MDHEN, CDR2 SYDVKM. The CDR3 here is CASSLPLASETQYF. CDR3 nucleotide sequence: TGTGCCAGCAGTTTACCTCTAGCGAGTGAGACCCAGTACTTC.

V usage is TRBV12-3 or TRBV12-4 and J usage is TRBJ2-7; weak D call: TRBD1 (6 bases). V was shortened by 8 bases and J by 3 bases, with 14 bases between the two germline ends. The CDR3 length is 13 residues. The CDR3 here is CASSPGHRYEQYF. The CDR3 DNA reads as TGTGCCAGCTCCCCGGGACACCGCTACGAGCAGTACTTC.

The CDR3: CAIDSDPEGQFF. CDR3 sequence (DNA): TGTGCCATAGATTCGGACCCAGAAGGGCAGTTCTTC. The chain uses TRBV2 and TRBJ2-1; D is ambiguous. V lost 10 bases and J 12 bases, leaving 19 bases between the germline ends. The CDR3 is made up of 12 amino acids. Germline-derived CDR1 and CDR2 are SNHLY and FYNNEI.

This chain connects TRBV12-5 to TRBJ2-1; D possibly uses TRBD1 or TRBD2 (6 bases each). The germline V and J ends were trimmed by 0 bases and 6 bases, with 15 bases remaining between them. Germline loops: CDR1 LGHNT, CDR2 FRNRAP. There are 16 residues in the CDR3. This chain's CDR3 is CASGLVIAAQGNEQFF. In nucleotides, the CDR3 is TGTGCTAGTGGTTTGGTAATAGCGGCACAGGGCAATGAGCAGTTCTTC.

The chain joins TRBV5-1 to TRBJ1-2; a possible D gene is TRBD1 (6 bases). This CDR3 is built from 13 residues. Per germline, CDR1 SGHRS and CDR2 YFSETQ. The V gene lost 7 bases and the J gene lost 8 bases, with 18 bases spanning the gap. This CDR3 reads CASGPVTGSGYTF. For the CDR3, the DNA is TGCGCCAGCGGACCCGTAACAGGGTCGGGCTACACCTTC.

The rearrangement joins TRBV11-2 to TRBJ1-1; no reliable D call. V was shortened by 4 bases and J by 4 bases, with 13 bases between the two germline ends. The CDR3 spans 14 residues. The V gene's germline CDR1 is SGHAT and CDR2 FQNNGV. In DNA, the CDR3 is TGTGCCAGCAGCTCTCCGGGCCTGTTCACTGAAGCTTTCTTT. Translated: CASSSPGLFTEAFF.

This chain uses TRBV6-5 with TRBJ2-7, with TRBD2 as a possible D gene (6 bases). The ends were cut back, 6 bases at V and 6 bases at J, with 21 bases in the middle. CDR3 length: 15 residues. Germline values: CDR1 MNHEY, CDR2 SVGAGI. The CDR3 sequence is CASRRRDSWRGEQYF. As DNA, the CDR3 is TGTGCCAGCAGGAGACGGGACTCGTGGAGGGGCGAGCAGTACTTC.

The chain links TRBV5-4 to TRBJ2-1, with D perhaps matching TRBD1 or TRBD2 (6 bases each). Germline V gene data show CDR1 as SGHNT and CDR2 as YYREEE (reference sequence). The CDR3 covers 15 residues. The germline V and J ends were trimmed by 4 bases and 5 bases, with 16 bases remaining between them. The CDR3 region has the DNA TGTGCCAGCAGCCGAGGGGGGACAAATCACAATGAGCAGTTCTTC. Its translation is CASSRGGTNHNEQFF.

The V call is TRBV5-5, the J call TRBJ2-2; D is perhaps TRBD1 or TRBD2 (5 bases each). Germline CDR1 reads SGHKS; CDR2 reads YYEKEE (reference sequence). The CDR3 has 15 residues. Between the trimmed V and J ends, which lost 4 bases and 5 bases, there was a span of 15 bases. The CDR3 is CASSLVMGVTGELFF. CDR3 DNA sequence: TGTGCCAGCAGCCTGGTCATGGGGGTGACCGGGGAGCTGTTTTTT.

The rearrangement joins TRBV13 to TRBJ2-2; TRBD1 matches 8 bases. Trimming took 1 base from V and 0 from J; bases not matched to a gene: 4. From germline, CDR1 is PRHDT and CDR2 FYEKMQ (reference sequence). The CDR3 totals 17 residues. The CDR3 sequence is CASSLDRTGTNTGELFF. CDR3 in DNA: TGTGCCAGCAGCTTAGACAGGACAGGGACGAACACCGGGGAGCTGTTTTTT.

The V call is TRBV3-1 (or the pseudogene TRBV3-2), the J call TRBJ1-2; D call uncertain. Deletions cut 1 base from V and 3 bases from J, with 12 bases between. The CDR3 is made up of 15 amino acids. Germline CDR1 LGHDT, CDR2 YNNKEL (reference sequence). The CDR3: CASSQGGRGHYGYTF. The CDR3 nucleotides are TGTGCCAGCAGCCAAGGTGGGCGGGGTCACTATGGCTACACCTTC.

The chain employs TRBV6-6 and TRBJ2-7, with a possible D match to TRBD2 (6 bases). The CDR3 is 13 amino acids. From germline, CDR1 is MNHNY and CDR2 SVGAGI (reference sequence). Trimming cost V 2 bases and J 1 base, with 6 bases left between them. CDR3 amino acids: CASSYGGSYEQYF. In nucleotides, the CDR3 is TGTGCCAGCAGTTACGGGGGGTCCTACGAGCAGTACTTC.

The chain has TRBV7-2 and TRBJ2-7; D ambiguous. Deletions cut 2 bases from V and 3 bases from J, with 8 bases between. CDR3 length: 13 amino acids. Germline V gives CDR1 SGHTA, CDR2 FQGNSA. Here the CDR3 DNA reads TGTGCCAGCAGCTTATCCCGTTTCTACGAGCAGTACTTC. Protein sequence: CASSLSRFYEQYF.